These 25 T cell receptor beta chains were all obtained from the same sample, sequenced in a study of shared clonotypes between healthy human individuals. Measured with immunoSEQ multiplex PCR; TCRdb has only the in-frame clones, and not every one. Here the sample spans some 2.4 million clones, roughly 93% being singletons. Sequencing used naive CD4+ T cells from PBMCs. The subset was: CD45RA+ positively selected. The receptors were gathered from a man aged 18-30 years in good health. Some clones in this sample may be carry-over from other donors' samples.

The rearrangement joins TRBV7-9 to TRBJ2-1; TRBD2 matches 7 bases. Looked up from germline, CDR1 is SEHNR and CDR2 is FQNEAQ (reference sequence). The length of the CDR3 is 17 residues. V shed 5 bases, J shed 6 bases, and the junction held 16 bases outside the gene matches. The DNA of the CDR3 is TGTGCCAGCAGCCCCGATCGGGGGACTATTTTACTCAATGAGCAGTTCTTC. Translating gives CASSPDRGTILLNEQFF.

The chain recombines TRBV30 with TRBJ1-1, with D maybe TRBD1 (5 bases). With 4 bases removed from V and 1 base from J, the gap between germline ends came to 13 bases. The CDR3 spans 14 residues. Germline loops: CDR1 GTSNPN, CDR2 SVGIG (reference sequence). DNA of the CDR3: TGTGCCTGGAATACTAATAGGGGGAACACTGAAGCTTTCTTT. Encoded protein: CAWNTNRGNTEAFF. The full variable domain, completed using reference TRBV30 and TRBJ1-1, is SQTIHQWPATLVQPVGSPLSLECTVEGTSNPNLYWYRQAAGRGLQLLFYSVGIGQISSEVPQNLSASRPQDRQFILSSKKLLLSDSGFYLCAWNTNRGNTEAFFGQGTRLTVV.

V and J are TRBV28 and TRBJ1-1, with TRBD1 identical over 7 bases. V gave up 6 bases and J gave up 1 base; unmatched junction bases: 5. CDR1 MDHEN and CDR2 SYDVKM come from the germline V gene. This CDR3 is built from 14 residues. As DNA, the CDR3 is TGTGCCAGCAGGTCGACAGGGCGGAACACTGAAGCTTTCTTT. This encodes CASRSTGRNTEAFF.

With regard to this clone: Other DNA sequences in the same sample also yield this CDR3. The CDR3 reads CASSLDKQETQYF. The CDR3 region has the DNA TGTGCCAGCAGCCTAGACAAACAAGAGACCCAGTACTTC. This chain connects TRBV28 to TRBJ2-5; D unresolved. CDR3 length: 13 amino acids. Per the germline V gene, CDR1 is MDHEN and CDR2 is SYDVKM. V lost 6 bases and J 2 bases, leaving 10 bases between the germline ends.

This clone was recorded only once. The CDR3 coding sequence is TGTGCCAGCATCGGGGACGGTTCCTACGAGCAGTACTTC. It yields the protein CASIGDGSYEQYF. The J gene is TRBJ2-7, the V gene TRBV28, with D perhaps matching TRBD1 or TRBD2 (5 bases each). The CDR3 covers 13 residues. Looked up from germline, CDR1 is MDHEN and CDR2 is SYDVKM. Between the trimmed V and J ends, which lost 7 bases and 1 base, there was a span of 11 bases.

This chain connects TRBV5-1 to TRBJ2-7; possibly TRBD1 for D (5 bases). The CDR3 is 15 amino acids. Germline CDR1 and CDR2: SGHRS and YFSETQ. The V end was cut by 5 bases, the J end by 2 bases, with 17 bases between. CDR3 region: CASRAQEQVPYEQYF. CDR3 bases: TGCGCCAGCAGGGCTCAAGAACAGGTCCCCTACGAGCAGTACTTC.

V gene TRBV6-5 combines with J gene TRBJ1-1; D uncertain. This CDR3 is built from 13 residues. Trimming pared 8 bases from V and 0 bases from J, leaving 10 bases between. CDR1 is MNHEY, CDR2 SVGAGI, per germline. The CDR3 protein is CASLSPMNTEAFF. CDR3 coding DNA: TGTGCCAGCCTCAGCCCGATGAACACTGAAGCTTTCTTT.

The chain links TRBV5-6 to TRBJ1-2; no clear D gene. V dropped 2 bases and J dropped 8 bases, with 10 bases sitting between them. CDR1 and CDR2 from the germline V gene are SGHDT and YYEEEE. This CDR3 has 12 amino acids. CDR3 loop: CASSLGLGGYTF. The CDR3 DNA follows: TGTGCCAGCAGCTTAGGCTTGGGAGGCTACACCTTC. The full variable domain, rest sourced from reference TRBV5-6 and TRBJ1-2, is DAGVTQSPTHLIKTRGQQVTLRCSPKSGHDTVSWYQQALGQGPQFIFQYYEEEERQRGNFPDRFSGHQFPNYSSELNVNALLLGDSALYLCASSLGLGGYTFGSGTRLTVV.

The chain employs TRBV11-2 and TRBJ1-3; D gene ambiguous. V lost 2 bases and J lost 0, with 8 bases in between. This CDR3 spans 15 amino acids. Germline CDR1 SGHAT, CDR2 FQNNGV. DNA for the CDR3: TGTGCCAGCAGCTTATTAGCAGGCTCTGGAAACACCATATATTTT. Its protein is CASSLLAGSGNTIYF. The full variable domain, its missing parts supplied by reference TRBV11-2 and TRBJ1-3, is EAGVAQSPRYKIIEKRQSVAFWCNPISGHATLYWYQQILGQGPKLLIQFQNNGVVDDSQLPKDRFSAERLKGVDSTLKIQPAKLEDSAVYLCASSLLAGSGNTIYFGEGSWLTVV.

The chain links TRBV4-1 to TRBJ2-3; 11 bases agree with TRBD2. This CDR3 comprises 16 residues. J was trimmed by 5 bases and V by 4 bases; bases with no gene match: 8. Germline V gene lookup returns CDR1 MGHRA and CDR2 YSYEKL. The CDR3 sequence is CASSPPLAGVVDTQYF. The CDR3 DNA reads TGCGCCAGCAGCCCTCCACTAGCGGGAGTTGTAGATACGCAGTATTTT.

This clone occurred once. The chain recombines TRBV10-3 with TRBJ1-2; D uncertain. The CDR3 extends over 13 amino acids. From germline, CDR1 is ENHRY and CDR2 SYGVKD. The V gene lost 8 bases and the J gene lost 4 bases, with 14 bases spanning the gap. The CDR3 region has the DNA TGTGCCATCGGGTGGGAAAGTACCTATGGCTACACCTTC. This sequence encodes CAIGWESTYGYTF.

The rearrangement joins TRBV29-1 to TRBJ2-5, with TRBD1 matching over 8 bases. Germline trimming cut 7 bases from V and 5 bases from J; bases unmatched to any gene: 6. Germline CDR1 SQVTM, CDR2 ANQGSEA. This CDR3 is 12 amino acids long. CDR3 DNA: TGCAGCGCTCGGACAGGGTCGGAGACCCAGTACTTC. As protein: CSARTGSETQYF.

The chain couples TRBV6-6 to TRBJ2-7, with D possibly TRBD1 on 5 matching bases. Germline lookup yields CDR1 MNHNY and CDR2 SVGAGI (reference sequence). This CDR3 has 16 amino acids. Trimming stripped 1 base from V and 6 bases from J, with 19 bases between. CDR3 bases: TGTGCCAGCAGTTACTTAACCGCAGGGATATCAGGCGAGCAGTACTTC. It is translated as CASSYLTAGISGEQYF.

The CDR3 region is CASSLGQAYQETQYF. CDR3 DNA sequence: TGTGCCAGCAGCCTGGGACAGGCATACCAAGAGACCCAGTACTTC. V is TRBV5-4 and J is TRBJ2-5; 8 positions match TRBD1. This CDR3 is built from 15 residues. CDR1 is SGHNT and CDR2 is YYREEE in the germline V gene (reference sequence). V shed 4 bases, J shed 0 bases, and the junction held 5 bases outside the gene matches. Looking up the rest from reference TRBV5-4 and TRBJ2-5 gives the full variable domain: ETGVTQSPTHLIKTRGQQVTLRCSSQSGHNTVSWYQQALGQGPQFIFQYYREEENGRGNFPPRFSGLQFPNYSSELNVNALELDDSALYLCASSLGQAYQETQYFGPGTRLLVL.

This chain joins TRBV5-6 and TRBJ2-5; D not resolved. Trimming removed 6 bases from V and 0 bases from J, with 15 bases in between. The germline CDR1 and CDR2 sequences are SGHDT and YYEEEE. The CDR3 is 15 amino acids. CDR3 in amino acids: CASNRDTENQETQYF. CDR3 DNA: TGTGCCAGCAATAGGGATACCGAGAACCAAGAGACCCAGTACTTC. Variable domain in full (rest from reference TRBV5-6 and TRBJ2-5): DAGVTQSPTHLIKTRGQQVTLRCSPKSGHDTVSWYQQALGQGPQFIFQYYEEEERQRGNFPDRFSGHQFPNYSSELNVNALLLGDSALYLCASNRDTENQETQYFGPGTRLLVL.

The V and J genes are TRBV5-5 and TRBJ1-1; D unclear. This CDR3 is 14 amino acids long. Germline V CDR1 and CDR2: SGHKS, YYEKEE (reference sequence). V lost 3 bases and J 11 bases, leaving 20 bases between the germline ends. The CDR3 DNA reads TGTGCCAGCAGCTACCTGGGTGACGAAAATCAGGCTTTCTTT. The encoded protein is CASSYLGDENQAFF.

The chain employs TRBV4-3 and TRBJ2-7; D ambiguous. The CDR3 has 16 amino acids. CDR1 LGHNA and CDR2 YSLEER come from the germline V gene. Between the trimmed V and J ends, which lost 1 base and 2 bases, there was a span of 15 bases. CDR3: CASSQGAGRRAYEQYF. The CDR3 nucleotides are TGCGCCAGCAGCCAAGGGGCCGGACGGCGCGCCTACGAGCAGTACTTC.

This clone was seen just once. The V call is TRBV5-4, the J call TRBJ2-3; 8 bases map to TRBD2. The ends lost 3 bases at V and 10 bases at J; junction bases unmatched: 10. Germline lookup yields CDR1 SGHNT and CDR2 YYREEE (reference sequence). This CDR3 spans 14 amino acids. DNA of the CDR3: TGTGCCAGCAGCTCTCCTAACGGGGGGGGAGCGCAGTATTTT. It codes for CASSSPNGGGAQYF.

The gene calls are TRBV9 and TRBJ2-7; D is perhaps TRBD1 (5 bases). Trimming left V 4 bases short and J 6 bases short, with 20 bases between. Per germline, CDR1 SGDLS and CDR2 YYNGEE. This CDR3 comprises 15 residues. The CDR3 spells CASSSKTTLQGEQYF. DNA of the CDR3: TGTGCCAGCAGCTCGAAGACGACTTTGCAGGGCGAGCAGTACTTC. Full variable domain (remainder filled in from reference TRBV9 and TRBJ2-7): DSGVTQTPKHLITATGQRVTLRCSPRSGDLSVYWYQQSLDQGLQFLIQYYNGEERAKGNILERFSAQQFPDLHSELNLSSLELGDSALYFCASSSKTTLQGEQYFGPGTRLTVT.

Only one count was recorded for this clone. The chain links TRBV10-3 to TRBJ1-6, with a tentative D call TRBD1 (6 bases). CDR1 ENHRY and CDR2 SYGVKD come from the germline V gene. The CDR3 has 17 residues. V lost 1 base to trimming and J lost 2 bases, with 12 bases between them. As DNA, the CDR3 is TGTGCCATCAGTGAGTTCCCACAGGGAACCTATAATTCACCCCTCCACTTT. Its protein product is CAISEFPQGTYNSPLHF.

This chain joins TRBV27 and TRBJ2-5, with D possibly being TRBD1 (5 bases). The CDR3 totals 14 residues. V lost 6 bases to trimming and J lost 0 bases, with 11 bases between them. Germline V gives CDR1 MNHEY, CDR2 SMNVEV (reference sequence). DNA of the CDR3: TGTGCCAGCAGCCTACGGACACACCAAGAGACCCAGTACTTC. Protein: CASSLRTHQETQYF.

This chain joins TRBV4-2 and TRBJ1-2; tentative D call: TRBD1 (5 bases). V was shortened by 6 bases and J by 8 bases, with 19 bases between the two germline ends. The CDR3 extends over 14 amino acids. Per germline, CDR1 LGHNA and CDR2 YNFKEQ. The CDR3 sequence is CASRTRIRAEGYTF. The CDR3 DNA is TGTGCCAGCAGAACAAGAATCAGGGCGGAGGGCTACACCTTC.

This rearrangement joins TRBV9 to TRBJ2-1; 8 nucleotides match TRBD2. Losses at the gene ends were 0 bases for V and 3 bases for J; bases not matched to a gene: 5. Per the germline V gene, CDR1 is SGDLS and CDR2 is YYNGEE. The CDR3 has 16 residues. The CDR3 DNA follows: TGTGCCAGCAGCGTAGAGCGGGAGTTAAGCTACAATGAGCAGTTCTTC. Translated, it gives CASSVERELSYNEQFF.

J is TRBJ2-1 and V is TRBV11-2; 8 nucleotides align to TRBD2. The CDR3 runs to 16 residues. Germline CDR1 SGHAT, CDR2 FQNNGV. The trim removed 0 bases at V and 6 bases at J, leaving 7 bases unmatched. The CDR3 coding sequence is TGTGCCAGCAGCTTAGATCTCATACTAGCGGCCAATGAGCAGTTCTTC. Translation: CASSLDLILAANEQFF.

This clone was recorded once. The sample has other DNA sequences that encode this CDR3 too. The J gene is TRBJ1-5, the V gene TRBV5-5, with TRBD1 matching 7 bases. The germline gives CDR1 SGHKS, CDR2 YYEKEE (reference sequence). This CDR3 spans 15 amino acids. Trimming cost V 0 bases and J 4 bases; bases outside gene matches: 4. The CDR3 DNA sequence: TGTGCCAGCAGCTTGGGGCAGGGGGTAAATCAGCCCCAGCATTTT. Translating it yields CASSLGQGVNQPQHF.